One sample yielded the 20 T cell receptor beta chains listed below, sequenced in a study of control samples from healthy donors and cancer patients. Some clones are missing from TCRdb's copy, which holds only in-frame ones; the method was immunoSEQ multiplex PCR. The top ten clones hold approximately 1.2% of a sample with about 65,000 clones, about nine tenths of them seen once. Sequencing was performed on PBMCs. These TCRs come from a woman between 50 and 59 years old with colorectal cancer.

The chain links TRBV10-3 to TRBJ1-6; weak D call: TRBD1 (6 bases). The CDR3 has 14 amino acids. Trimming left V 2 bases short and J 6 bases short, with 8 bases between. In germline, CDR1 is ENHRY, CDR2 SYGVKD. The chain's CDR3 is CAISEQGRNSPLHF. In DNA, the CDR3 is TGTGCCATCAGTGAGCAGGGGCGTAATTCACCCCTCCACTTT.

The J gene is TRBJ1-1, the V gene TRBV6-5; a weak D match, TRBD1 (5 bases). The germline CDR1 and CDR2 sequences are MNHEY and SVGAGI. V dropped 0 bases and J dropped 1 base, with 6 bases sitting between them. This CDR3 contains 14 residues. CDR3 in amino acids: CASSYSGANTEAFF. In DNA, the CDR3 is TGTGCCAGCAGTTACTCAGGGGCGAACACTGAAGCTTTCTTT.

This clone came up once. This chain links TRBV30 with TRBJ2-7; tentative D call: TRBD2 (7 bases). Germline V CDR1 and CDR2: GTSNPN, SVGIG (reference sequence). The CDR3 runs to 13 residues. V lost 2 bases and J 6 bases, leaving 14 bases between the germline ends. The CDR3 region has the DNA TGTGCCTGGAGTCAAGGGGGGGCGGCCGAGCAGTACTTC. It codes for CAWSQGGAAEQYF. The whole variable domain, filled in from reference TRBV30 and TRBJ2-7, reads SQTIHQWPATLVQPVGSPLSLECTVEGTSNPNLYWYRQAAGRGLQLLFYSVGIGQISSEVPQNLSASRPQDRQFILSSKKLLLSDSGFYLCAWSQGGAAEQYFGPGTRLTVT.

The count of this clone is one. The chain carries TRBV19 and TRBJ2-5, with D uncertain. CDR3 length equals 17 residues. The germline V gene encodes CDR1 LNHDA and CDR2 SQIVND (reference sequence). V was shortened by 3 bases and J by 4 bases, with 21 bases between the two germline ends. The CDR3 DNA is TGTGCCAGTAGTATCCCCGCCGTTCCGGGTTCGTTAGAGACCCAGTACTTC. It yields the protein CASSIPAVPGSLETQYF.

This clone appeared a single time. The chain is built from TRBV9 and TRBJ2-3; 10 bases line up with TRBD2. Unmatched junction bases numbered 1, after V lost 3 bases and J lost 0 bases. Per germline, CDR1 SGDLS and CDR2 YYNGEE. There are 15 residues in the CDR3. The CDR3 sequence is CASSGSGGSTDTQYF. CDR3 DNA sequence: TGTGCCAGCAGCGGTAGCGGGGGGAGCACAGATACGCAGTATTTT.

The J gene is TRBJ2-7, the V gene TRBV21-1; the table's D call TRBD1 went unverified against the DNA. TRBV21-1 is flagged as a pseudogene. This CDR3 has 18 amino acids. This CDR3 is CASSSSLSRPGDNYEQYF. DNA of the CDR3: TGTGCCAGCAGCTCTTCCCTGAGTCGGCCAGGGGATAACTACGAGCAGTACTTC.

The rearrangement links TRBV6-5 to TRBJ2-2; D perhaps matches TRBD1 (6 bases). The V end was cut by 7 bases, the J end by 6 bases, with 18 bases between. CDR1 and CDR2 from the germline V gene are MNHEY and SVGAGI. The CDR3 has 15 residues. CDR3 residues: CASITPGERAGELFF. The CDR3 region has the DNA TGTGCCAGCATTACACCAGGGGAAAGGGCCGGGGAGCTGTTTTTT.

The CDR3 sequence: CASSLSFTLAVYNEQFF. The CDR3 DNA reads TGCGCCAGCAGCTTGAGTTTCACCCTAGCGGTTTACAATGAGCAGTTCTTC. V is TRBV5-1 and J is TRBJ2-1; 7 bases align to TRBD2. Germline V gives CDR1 SGHRS, CDR2 YFSETQ. V lost 1 base, J lost 4 bases, and 11 bases stayed unmatched. This CDR3 contains 17 residues.

In its sample, this clone was seen once. V usage is TRBV6-5 and J usage is TRBJ2-7; D gene unclear. CDR3 length: 12 residues. Germline values: CDR1 MNHEY, CDR2 SVGAGI. V was cut by 7 bases and J by 0 bases, with 7 bases left in between. The CDR3 is CASTESSYEQYF. The CDR3 bases are TGTGCCAGCACCGAAAGCTCCTACGAGCAGTACTTC.

The J gene is TRBJ2-1, the V gene TRBV3-1 (or the pseudogene TRBV3-2), with no clear D. The CDR3 has 16 amino acids. V shed 0 bases and J shed 0 bases, with 9 bases lying between them. Per the germline V gene, CDR1 is LGHDT and CDR2 is YNNKEL (reference sequence). Here the CDR3 reads CASSQELKSSYNEQFF. In nucleotides, the CDR3 is TGTGCCAGCAGCCAAGAGCTAAAGAGCTCCTACAATGAGCAGTTCTTC.

The rearrangement links TRBV30 to TRBJ2-4, with TRBD2 matching over 7 bases. V shed 0 bases, J shed 5 bases, and the junction held 7 bases outside the gene matches. The CDR3 runs to 15 residues. The V gene's germline CDR1 is GTSNPN and CDR2 SVGIG (reference sequence). For the CDR3, the DNA is TGTGCCTGGAGTGTTCGGGGAGGGGTCGAAAACATTCAGTACTTC. The encoded protein is CAWSVRGGVENIQYF.

The chain joins TRBV28 to TRBJ2-3; 12 bases are a match to TRBD2. The trim removed 10 bases at V and 2 bases at J, leaving 4 bases unmatched. Germline loops: CDR1 MDHEN, CDR2 SYDVKM. This CDR3 contains 14 residues. The CDR3 DNA reads as TGTGCCACCAGGACTAGCGGGAACACAGATACGCAGTATTTT. This encodes CATRTSGNTDTQYF.

The rearrangement links TRBV12-3 or TRBV12-4 to TRBJ2-1, with no clear D. V was shortened by 9 bases and J by 3 bases, with 6 bases between the two germline ends. The CDR3 is 11 residues long. For the CDR3, the DNA is TGTGCCAGTGGGCACTACAATGAGCAGTTCTTC. This encodes CASGHYNEQFF.

The chain joins TRBV7-3 to TRBJ2-7; a possible D gene is TRBD1 (6 bases). V was cut by 4 bases and J by 7 bases, with 8 bases left in between. This CDR3 spans 11 amino acids. Germline V gives CDR1 SGHTA, CDR2 FQGTGA. The CDR3 protein is CASSSQGEQYF. The CDR3 DNA reads as TGTGCCAGCAGCTCACAGGGAGAGCAGTACTTC.

The rearrangement uses TRBV7-8 and TRBJ1-6, with a tentative D call TRBD1 (5 bases). Between the trimmed V and J ends, which lost 0 bases and 9 bases, there was a span of 9 bases. Germline loops: CDR1 SGHVS, CDR2 FQNEAQ. The CDR3 contains 14 residues. CDR3 loop: CASSLALGGSPLHF. For the CDR3, the DNA is TGTGCCAGCAGCTTAGCGCTGGGGGGTTCACCCCTCCACTTT.

The rearrangement links TRBV3-1 (or the pseudogene TRBV3-2) to TRBJ2-5; 7 bases match TRBD1. This CDR3 has 18 residues. V lost 5 bases, J lost 4 bases, and 19 bases stayed unmatched. Germline CDR1 is LGHDT and CDR2 is YNNKEL (reference sequence). The chain's CDR3 is CASSSPGQPAPEGETQYF. The CDR3 DNA follows: TGTGCCAGCAGCTCCCCGGGACAGCCCGCGCCCGAAGGAGAGACCCAGTACTTC.

The gene calls are TRBV7-3 and TRBJ1-1, with D hard to call. The CDR3 has 13 residues. V lost 5 bases and J lost 1, with 8 bases in between. CDR1 SGHTA and CDR2 FQGTGA come from the germline V gene. The DNA of the CDR3 is TGTGCCAGCAGCAACAGTAAGAACACTGAAGCTTTCTTT. Protein sequence: CASSNSKNTEAFF.

This clone was counted once. The chain uses TRBV2 and TRBJ2-3; no clear D gene. The CDR3 extends over 13 amino acids. V gave up 3 bases and J gave up 4 bases, with 8 bases separating them. Germline loops: CDR1 SNHLY, CDR2 FYNNEI. The CDR3 region is CASSEWWPDTQYF. In DNA form, the CDR3 reads TGTGCCAGCAGTGAGTGGTGGCCAGATACGCAGTATTTT.

The chain carries TRBV6-5 and TRBJ1-1; D is unresolved. Per germline, CDR1 MNHEY and CDR2 SVGAGI. This CDR3 has 14 amino acids. V shed 7 bases and J shed 1 base, with 13 bases lying between them. The CDR3 region is CASTPPGSNTEAFF. The CDR3 DNA follows: TGTGCCAGCACCCCCCCGGGCTCGAACACTGAAGCTTTCTTT.

The V call is TRBV7-9, the J call TRBJ2-2; no clear D gene. Per the germline V gene, CDR1 is SEHNR and CDR2 is FQNEAQ (reference sequence). Trimming pared 7 bases from V and 0 bases from J, leaving 9 bases between. CDR3 length equals 14 residues. The DNA for the CDR3 is TGTGCCAGCAAATTGGCAGCGAACACCGGGGAGCTGTTTTTT. This encodes CASKLAANTGELFF.